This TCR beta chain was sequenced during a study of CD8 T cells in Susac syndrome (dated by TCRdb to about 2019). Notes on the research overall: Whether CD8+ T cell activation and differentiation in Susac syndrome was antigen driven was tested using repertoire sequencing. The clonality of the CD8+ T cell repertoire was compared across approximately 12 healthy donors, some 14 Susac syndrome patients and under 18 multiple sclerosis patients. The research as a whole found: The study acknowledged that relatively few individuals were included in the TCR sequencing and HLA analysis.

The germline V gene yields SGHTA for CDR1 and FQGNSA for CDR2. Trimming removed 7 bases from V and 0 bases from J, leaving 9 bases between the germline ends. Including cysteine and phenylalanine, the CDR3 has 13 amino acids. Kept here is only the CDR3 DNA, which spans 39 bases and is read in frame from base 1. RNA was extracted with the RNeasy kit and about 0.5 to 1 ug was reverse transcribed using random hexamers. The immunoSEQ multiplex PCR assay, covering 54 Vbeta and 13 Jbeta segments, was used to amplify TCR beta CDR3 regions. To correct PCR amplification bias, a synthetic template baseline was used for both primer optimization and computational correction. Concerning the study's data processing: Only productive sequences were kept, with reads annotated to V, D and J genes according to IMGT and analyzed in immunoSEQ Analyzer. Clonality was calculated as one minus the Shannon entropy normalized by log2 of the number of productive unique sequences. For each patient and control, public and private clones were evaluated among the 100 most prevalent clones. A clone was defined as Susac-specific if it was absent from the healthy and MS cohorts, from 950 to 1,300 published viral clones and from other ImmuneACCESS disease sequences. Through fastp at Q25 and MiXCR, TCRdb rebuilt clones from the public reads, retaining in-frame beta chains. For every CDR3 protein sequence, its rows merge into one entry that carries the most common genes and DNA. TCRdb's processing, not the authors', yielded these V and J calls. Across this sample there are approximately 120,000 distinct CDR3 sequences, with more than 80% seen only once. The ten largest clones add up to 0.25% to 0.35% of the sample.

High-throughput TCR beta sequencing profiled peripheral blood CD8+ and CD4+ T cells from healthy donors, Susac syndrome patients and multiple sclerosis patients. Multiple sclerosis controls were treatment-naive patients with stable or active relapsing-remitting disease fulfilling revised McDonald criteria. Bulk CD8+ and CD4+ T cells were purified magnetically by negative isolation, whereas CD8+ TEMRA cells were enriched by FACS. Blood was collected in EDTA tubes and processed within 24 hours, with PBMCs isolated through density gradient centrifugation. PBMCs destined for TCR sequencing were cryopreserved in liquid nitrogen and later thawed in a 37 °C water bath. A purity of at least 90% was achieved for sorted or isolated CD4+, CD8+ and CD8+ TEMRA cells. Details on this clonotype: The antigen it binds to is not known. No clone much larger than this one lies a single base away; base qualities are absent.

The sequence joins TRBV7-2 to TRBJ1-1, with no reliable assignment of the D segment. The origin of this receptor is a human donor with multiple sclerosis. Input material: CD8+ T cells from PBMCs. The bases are TGTGCCAGCACCGGACTCCTGAACACTGAAGCTTTCTTT. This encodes CASTGLLNTEAFF.